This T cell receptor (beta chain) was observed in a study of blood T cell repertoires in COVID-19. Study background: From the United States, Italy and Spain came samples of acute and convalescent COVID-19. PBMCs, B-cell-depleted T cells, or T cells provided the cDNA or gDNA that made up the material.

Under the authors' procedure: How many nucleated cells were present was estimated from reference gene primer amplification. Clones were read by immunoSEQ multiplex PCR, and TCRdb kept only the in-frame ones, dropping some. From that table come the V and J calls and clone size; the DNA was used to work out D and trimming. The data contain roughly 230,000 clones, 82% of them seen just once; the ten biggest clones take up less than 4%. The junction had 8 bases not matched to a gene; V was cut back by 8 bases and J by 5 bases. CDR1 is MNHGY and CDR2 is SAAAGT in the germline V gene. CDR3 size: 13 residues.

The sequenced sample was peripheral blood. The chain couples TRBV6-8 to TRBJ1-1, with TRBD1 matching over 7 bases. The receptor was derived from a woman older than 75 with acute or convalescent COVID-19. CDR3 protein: CASAGSRGTEAFF. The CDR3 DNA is TGTGCCAGCGCGGGAAGCAGGGGGACTGAAGCTTTCTTT.